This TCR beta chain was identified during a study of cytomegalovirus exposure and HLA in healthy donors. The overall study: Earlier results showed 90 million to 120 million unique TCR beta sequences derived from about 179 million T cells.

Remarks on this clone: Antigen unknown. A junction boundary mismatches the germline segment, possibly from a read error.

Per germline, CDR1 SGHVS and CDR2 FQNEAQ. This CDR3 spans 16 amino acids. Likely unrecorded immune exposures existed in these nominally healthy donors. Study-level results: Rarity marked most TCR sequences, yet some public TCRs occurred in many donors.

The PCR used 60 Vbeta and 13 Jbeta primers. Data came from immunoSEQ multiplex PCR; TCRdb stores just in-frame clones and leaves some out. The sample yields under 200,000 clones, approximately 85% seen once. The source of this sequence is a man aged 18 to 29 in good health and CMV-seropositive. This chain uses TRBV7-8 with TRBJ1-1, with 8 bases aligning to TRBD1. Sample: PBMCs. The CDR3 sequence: CASRLGRQGRRTEAFF. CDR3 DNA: TGTGCCAGCAGGTTAGGGAGACAGGGGCGTAGGACTGAAGCTTTCTTT.